This T cell receptor (beta chain) was recorded in a study of T cell responses to AZD1222 COVID-19 vaccine. A remark on this clone: Its antigen is not known.

Some clones are missing from TCRdb's copy, which holds only in-frame ones; the method was immunoSEQ multiplex PCR. The sample lists roughly 100,000 clones; roughly nine tenths were seen once. This CDR3 contains 14 residues. V was clipped by 7 bases and J by 7 bases; unmatched bases: 7. Germline CDR1 and CDR2: MNHNY and SVGAGI (reference sequence). Study-wide results and caveats: Females made up more of the donors, who were largely white British, and clonal diversity may have come out too low. Spike-specific TCR depth and breadth grew after two AZD1222 doses. Repertoire collection took place solely once the T cell response had peaked. Vaccine-associated CD4 TCRs ranged over spike, dominating at 160-218 and 743-854.

The V gene is TRBV6-6, the J gene TRBJ1-6, with 7 bases fitting TRBD1. Source: peripheral blood, taken on day 0 of AZD1222 vaccination. This sequence was found in an adult in good health. CDR3 loop: CASTEDRDNSPLHF. CDR3 sequence (DNA): TGTGCCAGCACCGAAGACAGGGACAATTCACCCCTCCACTTT.